The 29 T cell receptor beta chains in this list originate from one sample, sequenced in a study of T cells in women clearing cervical HPV infection. Clones were sequenced by immunoSEQ multiplex PCR, and TCRdb holds only the in-frame ones, with some missing. The sample's table shows over 15,000 clones. Material for sequencing was blood buffy coat. The receptors here all came from a woman aged 18-70 years with a cervical HPV16 infection that either progressed to CIN3+ or cleared (not recorded which).

Concerning this clone: The read halts 3 residues ahead of the CDR3 end, with the missing end drawn from the germline J gene. The V gene is TRBV7-3, the J gene TRBJ1-1, with 7 bases identical to TRBD1. Per germline, CDR1 SGHTA and CDR2 FQGTGA. J was trimmed by 7 bases and V by 5 bases; bases with no gene match: 10. The CDR3 sequence is 14 residues long. CDR3 DNA (partial): TGTGCCAGCAGCCCTACGACAGGGACGAATGAA. It is translated as CASSPTTGTNE. The CDR3 reads in full as CASSPTTGTNEAFF.

With regard to this clone: Read coverage stops 3 residues before the CDR3 terminus; the germline J gene supplies the remainder. J is TRBJ1-2 and V is TRBV30, with D tentatively TRBD1 (5 bases). V was cut by 3 bases and J by 4 bases, with 9 bases left in between. From germline, CDR1 is GTSNPN and CDR2 SVGIG (reference sequence). CDR3 length equals 12 residues. CDR3 sequence reads: CAWRSTGYGYTF. Partial CDR3 DNA: TGTGCCTGGAGGTCAACAGGCTATGGC.

In regard to this clone: The read gets to within 3 residues of the CDR3 end, and the germline J gene fills in the rest. Other DNA sequences in this specimen translate into the identical CDR3. This sequence joins TRBV6-1 and TRBJ2-3; D is perhaps TRBD1 (6 bases). Trimming took off 1 base at V and 6 bases at J, with 17 bases between the two ends. There are 16 residues in the CDR3. CDR1 MNHNS and CDR2 SASEGT come from the germline V gene. This CDR3 is CASSEVAGADTDTQYF. CDR3 DNA (partial): TGTGCCAGCAGTGAAGTCGCAGGGGCGGACACGGATACG.

In the case of this clone: Read sequence stops 3 residues before the CDR3 end, and the germline J gene provides the missing end. This chain joins TRBV28 and TRBJ1-2; maybe TRBD1 (6 bases). Trimming took 5 bases from V and 0 from J, leaving 13 bases between them. CDR3 length: 15 residues. Germline assignment: CDR1 MDHEN and CDR2 SYDVKM. The DNA read from the CDR3 is TGTGCCAGCAGTAGGACAGTACAAACTAACTATGGC. Translated: CASSRTVQTNYG. The whole CDR3 protein is CASSRTVQTNYGYTF.

Concerning this clone itself: The read gets to within 3 residues of the CDR3 end, and the germline J gene fills in the rest. The rearrangement uses TRBV12-3 or TRBV12-4 and TRBJ1-6, with TRBD1 matching 10 bases. Germline trimming cut 5 bases from V and 3 bases from J; bases unmatched to any gene: 7. The CDR3 extends over 17 amino acids. CDR3 DNA, as far as it was read: TGTGCCAGCAGTGAGGGACAGGGGACTTTCTATAATTCACCC. This translates into CASSEGQGTFYNSP. In full, the CDR3 is CASSEGQGTFYNSPLHF.

Notes on this clone: The read terminates 3 residues before the CDR3 end, so the remaining end is supplied by the germline J gene. J is TRBJ2-2 and V is TRBV5-1, with 7 nucleotides matching TRBD1. Germline assignment: CDR1 SGHRS and CDR2 YFSETQ. This CDR3 spans 18 amino acids. The V gene end was trimmed by 3 bases and the J gene end by 1 base; junction bases not matched to a gene: 12. CDR3 amino acids: CASSSEQGTRVNTGELFF. The part of the CDR3 DNA that was read is TGCGCCAGCAGCTCCGAACAGGGGACGCGCGTGAACACCGGGGAG.

Turning to this clone: The CDR3 goes on 3 residues after the read ends, and that part is filled in from the germline J gene. The chain combines TRBV5-1 with TRBJ2-7; 9 nucleotides match TRBD1. There are 15 residues in the CDR3. The trim removed 0 bases at V and 5 bases at J, leaving 6 bases unmatched. Germline V gene data show CDR1 as SGHRS and CDR2 as YFSETQ. The CDR3 region is CASSLAGTGRNEQYF. The CDR3 DNA, read in part, is TGCGCCAGCAGCTTGGCCGGGACAGGGAGAAACGAG. Full variable domain (outside the CDR3, taken from reference TRBV5-1 and TRBJ2-7): KAGVTQTPRYLIKTRGQQVTLSCSPISGHRSVSWYQQTPGQGLQFLFEYFSETQRNKGNFPGRFSGRQFSNSRSEMNVSTLELGDSALYLCASSLAGTGRNEQYFGPGTRLTVT.

For this clone: The CDR3 end falls 3 residues outside the read, so it is completed with the germline J gene. The chain has TRBV5-4 and TRBJ2-1, with TRBD2 matching over 10 bases. Per germline, CDR1 SGHNT and CDR2 YYREEE (reference sequence). Unmatched junction bases numbered 7, after V lost 4 bases and J lost 6 bases. The CDR3 is 15 residues long. CDR3 sequence reads: CASSPQSGGGNEQFF. CDR3 DNA, as far as it was read: TGTGCCAGCAGCCCTCAAAGCGGGGGGGGCAATGAG.

Of note for this clone: Read sequence stops 3 residues before the CDR3 end, and the germline J gene provides the missing end. V and J are TRBV6-1 and TRBJ2-3, with TRBD1 as a possible D gene (6 bases). This CDR3 has 13 amino acids. Looked up from germline, CDR1 is MNHNS and CDR2 is SASEGT. CDR3 bases read: TGTGCCAGCAGTGAAAACAGGGTGGAGACG. Protein sequence: CASSENRVET. The entire CDR3 sequence reads CASSENRVETQYF.

Details on this clone: The junction departs from the called germline gene at one end, perhaps through a read error. The read terminates 3 residues ahead of where the CDR3 ends, so the germline J gene completes it. This CDR3 is also generated by other DNA sequences in the sample. This chain uses TRBV5-1 with TRBJ1-3, with 9 nucleotides matching TRBD1. The CDR3 length is 19 residues. Per the germline V gene, CDR1 is SGHRS and CDR2 is YFSETQ. The CDR3 DNA, read in part, is TGCGCCAGCAGCTCAGGGACAGGGCTCTCCCTAAGCTCTGGAAACACA. As protein: CASSSGTGLSLSSGNT. The full CDR3 reads CASSSGTGLSLSSGNTIYF.

A note on this clone: The read falls 3 residues short of the CDR3 end, and the missing part is taken from the germline J gene. The chain uses TRBV18 and TRBJ1-6; 7 bases agree with TRBD1. The CDR3 is 17 residues long. Germline loops: CDR1 KGHSH, CDR2 LQKENI. The ends lost 2 bases at V and 9 bases at J; junction bases unmatched: 13. The chain's CDR3 is CASSPSAGTAGGSPLHF. CDR3 DNA, as far as it was read: TGTGCCAGCTCACCATCGGCAGGGACAGCGGGGGGTTCACCC.

The sequenced part of the CDR3 DNA is TGCAGTGCTGTAAGTGGGCGGGGGGCTCACGGTACG. Its protein is CSAVSGRGAHGT. The complete CDR3 sequence is CSAVSGRGAHGTQYF. The chain employs TRBV20-1 and TRBJ2-3; 8 bases are shared with TRBD2. The DNA ends 3 residues before the CDR3 does, and the rest of the CDR3 is filled in from the germline J gene. The trim removed 5 bases at V and 8 bases at J, leaving 15 bases unmatched. Germline V gene data show CDR1 as DFQATT and CDR2 as SNEGSKA (reference sequence). This CDR3 spans 15 amino acids.

Note on this clone: The CDR3 end falls 3 residues outside the read, so it is completed with the germline J gene. This chain joins TRBV5-1 and TRBJ1-1; TRBD1 agrees at 8 bases. Germline CDR1 is SGHRS and CDR2 is YFSETQ. With 4 bases clipped from V and 4 bases from J, the junction kept 15 bases outside the gene matches. CDR3 size: 17 residues. CDR3 DNA, as far as it was read: TGCGCCAGCAGCCTCGTTGGGGGGGACAGGCTGGGCACTGAA. Amino acid sequence: CASSLVGGDRLGTE. The complete CDR3 sequence is CASSLVGGDRLGTEAFF.

About this clone: Read sequence stops 3 residues before the CDR3 end, and the germline J gene provides the missing end. This chain connects TRBV20-1 to TRBJ2-3; the D gene is possibly TRBD1 (5 bases). Trimming removed 8 bases at V and 0 bases at J, with 9 bases between. CDR3 length equals 12 residues. Germline V gene sequence: CDR1 DFQATT, CDR2 SNEGSKA (reference sequence). Incomplete CDR3 DNA: TGCAGTATACAGGAAAGCACAGATACG. Translating it yields CSIQESTDT. The full-length CDR3 reads as CSIQESTDTQYF.

Comment on this clone: The CDR3 end falls 3 residues outside the read, so it is completed with the germline J gene. V gene TRBV19 combines with J gene TRBJ2-4; TRBD1 agrees at 7 bases. CDR1 is LNHDA and CDR2 is SQIVND in the germline V gene (reference sequence). The CDR3 has 14 residues. The CDR3 sequence: CASSTGGMSYGQYF. The part of the CDR3 DNA that was read is TGTGCCAGTAGTACAGGGGGAATGAGCTATGGT.

Comment on this clone: The read ends 3 residues early relative to the CDR3; the germline J gene fills the gap. The chain links TRBV4-2 to TRBJ2-2, with a tentative D call TRBD2 (6 bases). CDR1 is LGHNA and CDR2 is YNFKEQ in the germline V gene. The CDR3 is 16 amino acids. Deletions cut 0 bases from V and 6 bases from J, with 14 bases between. The CDR3 sequence: CASSQDGGSGAGELFF. CDR3 DNA (partial): TGTGCCAGCAGCCAAGATGGCGGTTCGGGGGCCGGGGAG.

About this clone itself: The read is 3 residues too short to cover the CDR3 end, so that end is filled in from the germline J gene. The rearrangement links TRBV5-6 to TRBJ2-3; 13 bases fit TRBD2. The CDR3 totals 15 residues. Germline CDR1 reads SGHDT; CDR2 reads YYEEEE. The CDR3 sequence: CASSLELAGGPAQYF. The CDR3 DNA, read in part, is TGTGCCAGCAGCTTGGAACTAGCGGGGGGGCCGGCG.

As concerns this clone: The read comes to an end 3 residues before the CDR3 does, leaving the germline J gene to fill in the end. The chain recombines TRBV30 with TRBJ1-2; D is perhaps TRBD1 (6 bases). The length of the CDR3 is 13 residues. Germline V gene lookup returns CDR1 GTSNPN and CDR2 SVGIG (reference sequence). The CDR3 loop reads CAWSVQGGLGYTF. CDR3 DNA (partial): TGTGCCTGGAGTGTACAGGGCGGTCTAGGC.

On this clone: The DNA ends 3 residues before the CDR3 does, and the rest of the CDR3 is filled in from the germline J gene. The chain carries TRBV6-2 or TRBV6-3 and TRBJ2-5; D perhaps matches TRBD2 (6 bases). CDR1 MNHEY and CDR2 SVGEGT come from the germline V gene. Trimming pared 7 bases from V and 7 bases from J, leaving 16 bases between. The CDR3 runs to 13 residues. This CDR3 reads CASTDDGGGTQYF. CDR3 bases read: TGTGCCAGCACAGACGACGGGGGTGGGACC.

On this clone itself: The read ends 3 residues early relative to the CDR3; the germline J gene fills the gap. This chain joins TRBV5-6 and TRBJ2-5, with D perhaps matching TRBD2 (7 bases). Germline V gives CDR1 SGHDT, CDR2 YYEEEE. Trimming stripped 7 bases from V and 5 bases from J, with 15 bases between. The CDR3 length is 13 residues. The chain's CDR3 is CASVGGRGETQYF. The CDR3 bases that were read are TGTGCCAGCGTAGGGGGGCGGGGGGAGACC.

Worth noting for this clone: One end of the junction varies from germline; a read error may be responsible. The CDR3 extends 3 residues past the end of the read, so its final part is completed from the germline J gene. The chain joins TRBV7-7 to TRBJ1-5; 8 bases align to TRBD1. CDR3 length: 13 residues. Germline V gene lookup returns CDR1 SSHAT and CDR2 FNYEAQ (reference sequence). CDR3 sequence: CASIDRGTRPQHF. The part of the CDR3 DNA that was read is TGTGCTAGCATCGACAGGGGCACGAGGCCC.

On this clone: Read sequence stops 3 residues before the CDR3 end, and the germline J gene provides the missing end. The V and J genes are TRBV5-1 and TRBJ1-2, with 12 bases identical to TRBD1. The V gene's germline CDR1 is SGHRS and CDR2 YFSETQ. V trimming: 4 bases; J trimming: 6 bases; junction bases outside the gene matches: 4. The CDR3 runs 14 residues. CDR3 DNA, as far as it was read: TGCGCCAGCAGCGAAGGGACAGGGGGCGATGGC. It encodes CASSEGTGGDG. The whole CDR3 reads CASSEGTGGDGYTF. Using reference TRBV5-1 and TRBJ1-2 for the parts outside the CDR3, the full variable domain is KAGVTQTPRYLIKTRGQQVTLSCSPISGHRSVSWYQQTPGQGLQFLFEYFSETQRNKGNFPGRFSGRQFSNSRSEMNVSTLELGDSALYLCASSEGTGGDGYTFGSGTRLTVV.

About this clone itself: The read comes to an end 3 residues before the CDR3 does, leaving the germline J gene to fill in the end. The chain recombines TRBV7-6 with TRBJ2-5, with D possibly being TRBD1 (6 bases). The CDR3 loop spans 14 amino acids. V was cut by 3 bases and J by 2 bases, with 10 bases left in between. CDR1 and CDR2 from the germline V gene are SGHVS and FNYEAQ. The part of the CDR3 DNA that was read is TGTGCCAGCAGCTTTACGGACAGACAAGAGACC. It is translated as CASSFTDRQET. The full CDR3 is CASSFTDRQETQYF.

As to this clone: The CDR3 end lies 3 residues beyond the end of the read and is filled in from the germline J gene. This chain connects TRBV2 to TRBJ1-2, with 9 bases identical to TRBD1. Germline CDR1 SNHLY, CDR2 FYNNEI. J lost 5 bases, V lost 6 bases, and 13 bases had no gene match. The CDR3 spans 16 residues. CDR3 bases read: TGTGCCAGCAGGGCCGCACAGGGGGCGGAGGCGTATGGC. This codes for CASRAAQGAEAYG. The full-length CDR3 reads as CASRAAQGAEAYGYTF.

Remarks on this clone: Read sequence stops 3 residues before the CDR3 end, and the germline J gene provides the missing end. The J gene is TRBJ1-2, the V gene TRBV5-4, with a tentative D call TRBD1 (6 bases). The ends were cut back, 6 bases at V and 5 bases at J, with 17 bases in the middle. CDR3 length: 14 residues. Germline V gene sequence: CDR1 SGHNT, CDR2 YYREEE (reference sequence). The sequenced CDR3 bases are TGTGCCAGCATCCGCGGGGGGGCAGAGTATGGC. Its translation: CASIRGGAEYG. The CDR3 in its entirety is CASIRGGAEYGYTF. Combining the CDR3 with reference TRBV5-4 and TRBJ1-2 gives the whole variable domain ETGVTQSPTHLIKTRGQQVTLRCSSQSGHNTVSWYQQALGQGPQFIFQYYREEENGRGNFPPRFSGLQFPNYSSELNVNALELDDSALYLCASIRGGAEYGYTFGSGTRLTVV.

Comment on this clone: The read gets to within 3 residues of the CDR3 end, and the germline J gene fills in the rest. The chain has TRBV20-1 and TRBJ1-6; D may be TRBD1 (5 bases). Trimming shortened V by 1 base and J by 0 bases, and 13 bases separated the two germline ends. The germline CDR1 and CDR2 sequences are DFQATT and SNEGSKA (reference sequence). The CDR3 extends over 17 amino acids. The CDR3 bases that were read are TGCAGTGCTAGAGGGGGGGTCGGGAGCTCCTATAATTCACCC. Amino acids: CSARGGVGSSYNSP. The whole CDR3 reads CSARGGVGSSYNSPLHF.

For this clone: The CDR3 end lies 3 residues beyond the end of the read and is filled in from the germline J gene. This chain links TRBV20-1 with TRBJ2-3, with D tentatively TRBD2 (6 bases). V was shortened by 2 bases and J by 1 base, with 16 bases between the two germline ends. Per the germline V gene, CDR1 is DFQATT and CDR2 is SNEGSKA (reference sequence). The CDR3 consists of 16 residues. CDR3 residues: CSARPTGGLRTDTQYF. The DNA read from the CDR3 is TGCAGTGCTAGACCCACCGGAGGGCTGCGCACAGATACG.

This clone registers medium-sized by frequency. Sequencing ends 3 residues short of the CDR3 end; the germline J gene provides the rest. The rearrangement uses TRBV30 and TRBJ2-3; D is undetermined. Germline V gene data show CDR1 as GTSNPN and CDR2 as SVGIG (reference sequence). The CDR3 has 11 residues. V was shortened by 4 bases and J by 6 bases, with 8 bases between the two germline ends. CDR3 protein: CAWTTKDTQYF. The sequenced CDR3 bases are TGTGCCTGGACCACAAAGGATACG.

About this clone itself: The read comes to an end 3 residues before the CDR3 does, leaving the germline J gene to fill in the end. The chain uses TRBV5-5 and TRBJ2-1; D remains unclear. V was pared by 1 base and J by 8 bases, with 7 bases between. CDR1 is SGHKS and CDR2 is YYEKEE in the germline V gene (reference sequence). The CDR3 length is 12 residues. This CDR3 reads CASSLRPDEQFF. The CDR3 bases that were read are TGTGCCAGCAGCTTGAGGCCAGATGAG.